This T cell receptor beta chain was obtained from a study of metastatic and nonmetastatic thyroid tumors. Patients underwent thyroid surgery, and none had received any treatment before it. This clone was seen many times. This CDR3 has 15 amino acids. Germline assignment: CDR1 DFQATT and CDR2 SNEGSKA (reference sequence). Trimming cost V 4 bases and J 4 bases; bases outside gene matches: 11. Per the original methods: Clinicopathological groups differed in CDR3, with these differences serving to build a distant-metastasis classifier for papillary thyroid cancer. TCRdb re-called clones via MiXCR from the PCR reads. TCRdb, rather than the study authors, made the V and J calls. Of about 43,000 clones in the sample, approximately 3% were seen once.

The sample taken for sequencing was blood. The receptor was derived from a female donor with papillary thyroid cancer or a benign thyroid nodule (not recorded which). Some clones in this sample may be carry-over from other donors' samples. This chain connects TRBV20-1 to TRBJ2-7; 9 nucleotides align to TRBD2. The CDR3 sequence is CSANSHGLATYEQYF. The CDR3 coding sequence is TGCAGTGCTAATTCACATGGACTAGCGACATACGAGCAGTACTTC.